This T cell receptor (beta chain) was documented in a study of cytomegalovirus exposure and HLA in healthy donors. Study summary: Most donors, 81% of approximately 400 genotyped, fell in the Caucasian-associated ancestry cluster.

The study ran its PCR with 60 Vbeta and 13 Jbeta primers. Generated by immunoSEQ multiplex PCR, the TCRdb table keeps only in-frame clones and is missing some. The sample yields 180,000 or so clones, 65% to 75% seen once. Findings and limits, study-wide: For presence/absence analyses, sequencing depth was assumed to be roughly uniform across donors.

Worth noting for this clone: Its antigen is unidentified.

Looked up from germline, CDR1 is SGHKS and CDR2 is YYEKEE (reference sequence). The CDR3 totals 14 residues. V dropped 3 bases and J dropped 6; count of bases not matched to a gene: 8. The receptor comes from a human donor in good health. Sequences were obtained from PBMCs. The chain has TRBV5-5 and TRBJ1-2; 7 bases map to TRBD1. Written as DNA, the CDR3 is TGTGCCAGCAGCTCGGCGACAGGGTTCGATGGCTACACCTTC. Its protein product is CASSSATGFDGYTF.